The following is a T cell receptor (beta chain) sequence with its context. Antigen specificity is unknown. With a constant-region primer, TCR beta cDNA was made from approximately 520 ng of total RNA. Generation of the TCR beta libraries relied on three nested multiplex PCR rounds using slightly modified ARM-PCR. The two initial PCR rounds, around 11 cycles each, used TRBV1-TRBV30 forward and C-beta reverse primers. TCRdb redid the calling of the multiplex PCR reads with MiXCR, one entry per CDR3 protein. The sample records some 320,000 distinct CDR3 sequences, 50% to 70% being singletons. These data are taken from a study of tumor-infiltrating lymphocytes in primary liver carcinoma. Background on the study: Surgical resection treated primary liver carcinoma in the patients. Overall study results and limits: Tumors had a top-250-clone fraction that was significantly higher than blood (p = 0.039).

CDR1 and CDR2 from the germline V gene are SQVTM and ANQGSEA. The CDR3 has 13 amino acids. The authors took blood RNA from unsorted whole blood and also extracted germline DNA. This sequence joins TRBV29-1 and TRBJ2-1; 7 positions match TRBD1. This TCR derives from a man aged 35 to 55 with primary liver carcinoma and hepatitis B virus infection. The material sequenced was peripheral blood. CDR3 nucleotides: TGCAGGGTCATGCACCCTGGACAGGATGAGCAGTTCTTC. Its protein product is CRVMHPGQDEQFF.